The 12 T cell receptor beta chains listed next were all sequenced from one sample in a study of control samples from healthy donors and cancer patients. Produced via immunoSEQ multiplex PCR; TCRdb's table is partial and in-frame only. The sample has 170,000 or so clones; roughly 92% are singletons. Sample: blood. The receptors here all came from a woman younger than 35 in good health.

The CDR3 nucleotides read TGTGCCAGCAGCGTAGACCCCCAGAGCTCTGGAAACACCATATATTTT. Amino acids: CASSVDPQSSGNTIYF. The rearrangement joins TRBV9 to TRBJ1-3; D unresolved. CDR3 length: 16 amino acids. Germline CDR1 reads SGDLS; CDR2 reads YYNGEE. With 0 bases removed from V and 0 bases from J, the gap between germline ends came to 10 bases. The whole variable domain, remainder taken from reference TRBV9 and TRBJ1-3, is DSGVTQTPKHLITATGQRVTLRCSPRSGDLSVYWYQQSLDQGLQFLIQYYNGEERAKGNILERFSAQQFPDLHSELNLSSLELGDSALYFCASSVDPQSSGNTIYFGEGSWLTVV.

V gene TRBV4-3 combines with J gene TRBJ1-3; D is unresolved. Trimming removed 1 base from V and 2 bases from J, with 6 bases in between. The germline V gene has CDR1 LGHNA and CDR2 YSLEER. This CDR3 has 14 amino acids. The CDR3 DNA reads as TGCGCCAGCAGCCAAGGACAAACTGGAAACACCATATATTTT. Its translation is CASSQGQTGNTIYF.

The chain links TRBV12-5 to TRBJ2-1; D perhaps matches TRBD2 (6 bases). The germline CDR1 and CDR2 sequences are LGHNT and FRNRAP. The CDR3 contains 14 residues. The V and J ends lost 3 bases and 8 bases respectively, with 14 bases between them. The CDR3 DNA reads TGTGCTAGTGGTTTCGGGCTAGCGATTGATGAGCAGTTCTTC. Translating gives CASGFGLAIDEQFF.

The V gene is TRBV21-1, the J gene TRBJ1-3; TRBD1 is the table's D call, not checked against the DNA. TRBV21-1 is recorded as a pseudogene. This CDR3 is 16 amino acids long. Here the CDR3 DNA reads TGTGCCAGCAGCACCGGGGACACTAGCTCTGGAAACACCATATATTTT. Translated: CASSTGDTSSGNTIYF.

The chain joins TRBV28 to TRBJ1-4, with TRBD1 as a possible D gene (5 bases). This CDR3 contains 14 residues. The germline CDR1 and CDR2 sequences are MDHEN and SYDVKM. Trimming shortened V by 10 bases and J by 0 bases, and 12 bases separated the two germline ends. CDR3 amino acids: CATKGSATNEKLFF. The CDR3 bases are TGTGCCACCAAGGGGTCTGCAACTAATGAAAAACTGTTTTTT. The full variable domain, its missing parts supplied by reference TRBV28 and TRBJ1-4, is DVKVTQSSRYLVKRTGEKVFLECVQDMDHENMFWYRQDPGLGLRLIYFSYDVKMKEKGDIPEGYSVSREKKERFSLILESASTNQTSMYLCATKGSATNEKLFFGSGTQLSVL.

The chain uses TRBV27 and TRBJ1-5, with D hard to call. The germline V and J ends were trimmed by 3 bases and 0 bases, with 3 bases remaining between them. CDR3 length equals 13 residues. The germline gives CDR1 MNHEY, CDR2 SMNVEV (reference sequence). CDR3 bases: TGTGCCAGCAGTTTCACTAGCAATCAGCCCCAGCATTTT. Its protein is CASSFTSNQPQHF.

The V gene is TRBV29-1, the J gene TRBJ1-2; D may be TRBD1 (5 bases). Trimming shortened V by 4 bases and J by 8 bases, and 11 bases separated the two germline ends. Germline CDR1 and CDR2: SQVTM and ANQGSEA. The CDR3 is made up of 11 amino acids. The CDR3 coding sequence is TGCAGCGTTGCAGCAGGGTGGGGCTACACCTTC. The encoded protein is CSVAAGWGYTF.

The V and J genes are TRBV5-4 and TRBJ1-3, with D unresolved. The CDR3 runs to 16 residues. The V gene's germline CDR1 is SGHNT and CDR2 YYREEE (reference sequence). Trimming cost V 0 bases and J 0 bases, with 10 bases left between them. In nucleotides, the CDR3 is TGTGCCAGCAGCTTGGCCGATGTGGGCTCTGGAAACACCATATATTTT. It translates to CASSLADVGSGNTIYF.

This CDR3 reads CASRTSGSWGGELFF. DNA for the CDR3: TGTGCCAGCAGAACTAGCGGGTCTTGGGGCGGGGAGCTGTTTTTT. This chain connects TRBV6-5 to TRBJ2-2, with 9 bases identical to TRBD2. The V and J ends lost 6 bases and 7 bases, in that order; junction bases with no gene match: 9. The CDR3 totals 15 residues. The germline gives CDR1 MNHEY, CDR2 SVGAGI.

The sample holds one count of this clone. The chain employs TRBV21-1 and TRBJ1-1. TRBV21-1 is designated a pseudogene. This CDR3 contains 15 residues. This chain's CDR3 is CASTEAGRLNTEAFF. In nucleotides, the CDR3 is TGTGCCAGCACTGAGGCGGGGCGATTGAACACTGAAGCTTTCTTT.

This chain joins TRBV28 and TRBJ1-1, with TRBD1 matching 7 bases. Germline CDR1 MDHEN, CDR2 SYDVKM. The junction had 8 bases not matched to a gene; V was cut back by 3 bases and J by 4 bases. The CDR3 contains 15 residues. CDR3 loop: CASSLSPTGSTEAFF. CDR3 DNA sequence: TGTGCCAGCAGTTTGTCCCCGACAGGGAGCACTGAAGCTTTCTTT.

The V gene is TRBV5-1, the J gene TRBJ2-3; 8 bases map to TRBD2. The V segment lost 5 bases and the J segment 1 base; nucleotides outside the gene matches: 6. The CDR3 spans 15 residues. Germline CDR1 reads SGHRS; CDR2 reads YFSETQ. The CDR3, as DNA: TGCGCCAGCAGGGACGGGACTAGAGGCACAGATACGCAGTATTTT. This sequence encodes CASRDGTRGTDTQYF.